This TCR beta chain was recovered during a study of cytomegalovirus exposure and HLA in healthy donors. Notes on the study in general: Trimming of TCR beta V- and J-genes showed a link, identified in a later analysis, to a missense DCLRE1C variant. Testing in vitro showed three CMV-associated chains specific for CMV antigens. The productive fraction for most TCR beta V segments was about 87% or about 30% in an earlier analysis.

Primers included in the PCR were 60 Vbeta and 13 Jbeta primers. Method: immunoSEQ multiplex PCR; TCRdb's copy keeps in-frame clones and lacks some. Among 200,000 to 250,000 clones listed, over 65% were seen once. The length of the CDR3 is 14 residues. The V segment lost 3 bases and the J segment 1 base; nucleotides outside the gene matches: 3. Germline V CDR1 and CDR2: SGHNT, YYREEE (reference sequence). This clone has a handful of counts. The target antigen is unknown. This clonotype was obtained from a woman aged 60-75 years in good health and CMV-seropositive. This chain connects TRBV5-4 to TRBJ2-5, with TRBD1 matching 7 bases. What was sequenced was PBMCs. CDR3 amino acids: CASSSGTVQETQYF. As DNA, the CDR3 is TGTGCCAGCAGCTCGGGGACAGTCCAAGAGACCCAGTACTTC.